The 6 T cell receptor beta chains presented below share a single source sample, sequenced in a study of control samples from healthy donors and cancer patients (dated by TCRdb to 2020 to 2021). Library construction relied on the immunoSEQ multiplex PCR assay. What TCRdb holds here is the immuneACCESS table cut down to in-frame rearrangements. Part of the clones is not present; checked against another copy, under half of the missing clones reflect an unresolved V gene, and the others are unexplained. The sample table records over 100,000 clones; around 92% of these occur just once. 2% to 2.5% of the sample comes from the top ten. Sequenced: blood. The receptors derive from a woman in her late teens or twenties in good health.

The chain carries TRBV18 and TRBJ2-7; the D call may be TRBD1 or TRBD2 (6 bases each). The V gene lost 2 bases and the J gene lost 5 bases, with 22 bases spanning the gap. The germline V gene encodes CDR1 KGHSH and CDR2 LQKENI. CDR3 length: 17 amino acids. CDR3 DNA: TGTGCCAGCTCACCAATCTCTCGGGGGCACGTTATCCACGAGCAGTACTTC. Translated: CASSPISRGHVIHEQYF.

The chain recombines TRBV27 with TRBJ2-7; the D is unclear. Germline V gene data show CDR1 as MNHEY and CDR2 as SMNVEV (reference sequence). This CDR3 contains 13 residues. Trimming took off 2 bases at V and 0 bases at J, with 5 bases between the two ends. DNA of the CDR3: TGTGCCAGCAGTTTAAAGCCCTCCTACGAGCAGTACTTC. This translates into CASSLKPSYEQYF.

CDR3: CASSLELASYNEQFF. The CDR3 coding sequence is TGTGCCAGCAGCTTAGAACTAGCATCCTACAATGAGCAGTTCTTC. The gene calls are TRBV7-7 and TRBJ2-1; D is perhaps TRBD2 (6 bases). Germline CDR1 and CDR2: SSHAT and FNYEAQ (reference sequence). Trimming took off 1 base at V and 1 base at J, with 8 bases between the two ends. The CDR3 is made up of 15 amino acids.

The chain combines TRBV7-2 with TRBJ2-7, with D unresolved. V dropped 5 bases and J dropped 3 bases, with 11 bases sitting between them. The CDR3 runs 13 residues. Germline V gene data show CDR1 as SGHTA and CDR2 as FQGNSA. The CDR3 sequence is CASSADTYYEQYF. The DNA for the CDR3 is TGTGCCAGCAGCGCCGACACTTACTACGAGCAGTACTTC.

V is TRBV5-1 and J is TRBJ1-2; TRBD1 might be the D (6 bases). CDR1 is SGHRS, CDR2 YFSETQ, per germline. This CDR3 comprises 15 residues. V was trimmed by 1 base and J by 5 bases, leaving 15 bases between them. The CDR3 spells CASSLSSRGPYGYTF. The DNA of the CDR3 is TGCGCCAGCAGCTTGAGTTCCAGGGGCCCATATGGCTACACCTTC.

The chain joins TRBV29-1 to TRBJ1-2, with a possible D match to TRBD1 (6 bases). This CDR3 is built from 12 residues. Per the germline V gene, CDR1 is SQVTM and CDR2 is ANQGSEA. The V end lost 7 bases, the J end lost 4 bases, and 13 bases lay between the germline ends. The CDR3 protein is CSASGGGYGYTF. The CDR3 DNA is TGCAGCGCTTCGGGAGGGGGCTATGGCTACACCTTC.